What follows are 19 T cell receptor beta chains derived from one specimen sequenced in a study of shared clonotypes between healthy human individuals (dated by TCRdb to about 2020). Library generation was performed with the immunoSEQ multiplex PCR assay. In TCRdb, the immuneACCESS table is reduced to in-frame sequences with V and J assigned. These tables do not hold every clone; where another copy was compared, an unresolved V gene accounts for under half, and the others remain unexplained. Counted in this sample were 1.6 million or so clones; 95% to 97% of them appeared once. 1% to 1.5% of the sample is in the top ten clones. Specimen: naive CD4+ T cells sorted from blood. The meaning of the sample's cell subset or site label: CD45RA+ positively selected. Source of these receptors: a man between 25 and 39 years old in good health.

J is TRBJ2-3 and V is TRBV5-4; 12 nucleotides align to TRBD2. Trimming removed 9 bases from V and 4 bases from J; junction bases left unmatched: 6. The germline V gene encodes CDR1 SGHNT and CDR2 YYREEE (reference sequence). The CDR3 is 14 residues long. The CDR3 spells CATRLAGDSDTQYF. The CDR3 DNA reads as TGTGCCACCCGACTAGCGGGAGATTCAGATACGCAGTATTTT. The whole variable domain, remainder taken from reference TRBV5-4 and TRBJ2-3, is ETGVTQSPTHLIKTRGQQVTLRCSSQSGHNTVSWYQQALGQGPQFIFQYYREEENGRGNFPPRFSGLQFPNYSSELNVNALELDDSALYLCATRLAGDSDTQYFGPGTRLTVL.

The genes are TRBV5-1 and TRBJ1-1; 7 positions agree with TRBD1. The germline gives CDR1 SGHRS, CDR2 YFSETQ. V shed 4 bases, J shed 0 bases, and the junction held 12 bases outside the gene matches. The CDR3 runs 17 residues. The CDR3 bases are TGCGCCAGCAGCCGTATCGCAGGGGGGCGCGTGAACACTGAAGCTTTCTTT. This translates into CASSRIAGGRVNTEAFF.

The chain joins TRBV5-5 to TRBJ2-1, with unresolved D. This CDR3 contains 14 residues. Germline CDR1 and CDR2: SGHKS and YYEKEE (reference sequence). The V end was cut by 1 base, the J end by 5 bases, with 10 bases between. The CDR3 DNA reads TGTGCCAGCAGCTTGAGCACCTACCACAATGAGCAGTTCTTC. Protein sequence: CASSLSTYHNEQFF.

The chain employs TRBV10-3 and TRBJ1-1; TRBD1 aligns across 7 bases. V lost 4 bases to trimming and J lost 0 bases; unmatched junction nucleotides: 17. The CDR3 consists of 19 residues. Germline values: CDR1 ENHRY, CDR2 SYGVKD. The CDR3 sequence: CAISVVLGRGEWMNTEAFF. The CDR3 DNA follows: TGTGCCATCAGTGTGGTTCTTGGCAGGGGGGAATGGATGAACACTGAAGCTTTCTTT.

V usage is TRBV6-5 and J usage is TRBJ2-7; TRBD2 matches 10 bases. Germline loops: CDR1 MNHEY, CDR2 SVGAGI. The CDR3 is 15 amino acids. Trimming cost V 5 bases and J 7 bases; bases outside gene matches: 11. The CDR3 nucleotides read TGTGCCAGCAGTCGAAGTCCTAGCGGGAGTAGAGAGCAGTACTTC. It specifies CASSRSPSGSREQYF.

V is TRBV19 and J is TRBJ1-2; TRBD1 is a possible D gene (5 bases). The germline gives CDR1 LNHDA, CDR2 SQIVND (reference sequence). This CDR3 contains 15 residues. Trimming left V 9 bases short and J 5 bases short, with 22 bases between. The CDR3 region is CASSFYGTTIYGYTF. The CDR3 DNA reads TGTGCCAGCTCCTTCTACGGGACGACCATTTATGGCTACACCTTC.

The rearrangement joins TRBV27 to TRBJ1-2; 10 bases agree with TRBD1. The CDR3 loop spans 14 amino acids. The trim removed 0 bases at V and 7 bases at J, leaving 2 bases unmatched. CDR1 and CDR2 (germline): MNHEY, SMNVEV (reference sequence). The CDR3 protein is CASSLSTGGLGYTF. CDR3 sequence (DNA): TGTGCCAGCAGTTTATCGACAGGGGGCCTTGGCTACACCTTC.

This clone came up a few times. The chain employs TRBV20-1 and TRBJ1-5; D is undetermined. Between the trimmed V and J ends, which lost 6 bases and 13 bases, there was a span of 13 bases. The CDR3 spans 10 residues. Germline lookup yields CDR1 DFQATT and CDR2 SNEGSKA (reference sequence). As DNA, the CDR3 is TGCAGTGCCCAGCACGGCGCTCAGCATTTT. It encodes CSAQHGAQHF.

The chain is built from TRBV7-9 and TRBJ2-7; 7 bases agree with TRBD1. The J segment lost 2 bases and the V segment lost 5 bases, leaving 6 bases of the junction unmatched. The CDR3 is made up of 14 amino acids. The germline V gene has CDR1 SEHNR and CDR2 FQNEAQ (reference sequence). The CDR3 nucleotides are TGTGCCAGCAGCGGACAGGTTTGGACCTACGAGCAGTACTTC. Amino acids: CASSGQVWTYEQYF.

This chain joins TRBV5-4 and TRBJ2-1, with TRBD2 matching 8 bases. Trimming removed 4 bases from V and 4 bases from J; junction bases left unmatched: 10. CDR3 length equals 16 residues. Germline CDR1 reads SGHNT; CDR2 reads YYREEE (reference sequence). In nucleotides, the CDR3 is TGTGCCAGCAGCCGGGGGTCTAGCGGGCGGTACAATGAGCAGTTCTTC. It encodes CASSRGSSGRYNEQFF.

This chain connects TRBV15 to TRBJ2-7; D not certain. With 0 bases removed from V and 0 bases from J, the gap between germline ends came to 6 bases. From germline, CDR1 is LNHNV and CDR2 YYDKDF (reference sequence). The CDR3 sequence is 14 residues long. The CDR3 region has the DNA TGTGCCACCAGCAGAGAGTCCGCCTCCTACGAGCAGTACTTC. It is translated as CATSRESASYEQYF. Full variable domain (rest looked up from reference TRBV15 and TRBJ2-7): DAMVIQNPRYQVTQFGKPVTLSCSQTLNHNVMYWYQQKSSQAPKLLFHYYDKDFNNEADTPDNFQSRRPNTSFCFLDIRSPGLGDTAMYLCATSRESASYEQYFGPGTRLTVT.

The rearrangement joins TRBV11-2 to TRBJ2-1; 15 positions match TRBD2. Germline V gene lookup returns CDR1 SGHAT and CDR2 FQNNGV. The trim removed 0 bases at V and 9 bases at J, leaving 6 bases unmatched. There are 17 residues in the CDR3. The CDR3 sequence is CASSLDPGLAGGGEQFF. The CDR3 nucleotides are TGTGCCAGCAGCTTAGATCCGGGACTAGCGGGAGGTGGTGAGCAGTTCTTC.

The V gene is TRBV5-1, the J gene TRBJ2-7; TRBD1 aligns across 9 bases. This CDR3 contains 17 residues. CDR1 and CDR2 (germline): SGHRS, YFSETQ. Trimming took 4 bases from V and 3 from J; bases not matched to a gene: 14. CDR3 sequence reads: CASSGASGQGLIYEQYF. CDR3 bases: TGCGCCAGCAGCGGGGCATCGGGACAGGGTCTTATCTACGAGCAGTACTTC.

The chain employs TRBV28 and TRBJ1-5; possible D gene TRBD1, 5 bases. The CDR3 consists of 14 residues. Between the trimmed V and J ends, which lost 6 bases and 6 bases, there was a span of 15 bases. The V gene's germline CDR1 is MDHEN and CDR2 SYDVKM. The chain's CDR3 is CASRVGGLLQPQHF. CDR3 in DNA: TGTGCCAGCAGAGTTGGGGGTCTCCTTCAGCCCCAGCATTTT.

Note on this clone: Other DNA sequences in the same sample also yield this CDR3. V usage is TRBV5-1 and J usage is TRBJ2-1; 9 bases line up with TRBD2. The CDR3 has 15 amino acids. Germline-derived CDR1 and CDR2 are SGHRS and YFSETQ. Losses at the gene ends were 0 bases for V and 3 bases for J; bases not matched to a gene: 1. The CDR3 here is CASSLASGVYNEQFF. The CDR3 nucleotides are TGCGCCAGCAGCTTGGCTAGCGGGGTCTACAATGAGCAGTTCTTC.

The rearrangement joins TRBV27 to TRBJ2-1; tentative D call: TRBD2 (6 bases). There are 15 residues in the CDR3. The germline V gene encodes CDR1 MNHEY and CDR2 SMNVEV (reference sequence). Trimming removed 3 bases from V and 2 bases from J, with 11 bases in between. The CDR3 sequence is CASSFRRGTYNEQFF. DNA of the CDR3: TGTGCCAGCAGTTTTCGGCGGGGAACCTACAATGAGCAGTTCTTC.

The chain uses TRBV11-2 and TRBJ2-1; 8 bases line up with TRBD2. This CDR3 is built from 15 residues. The V and J ends lost 3 bases and 0 bases, in that order; junction bases with no gene match: 1. Germline-derived CDR1 and CDR2 are SGHAT and FQNNGV. This CDR3 is CASSFGRASYNEQFF. CDR3 DNA: TGTGCCAGCAGCTTCGGGAGGGCCTCCTACAATGAGCAGTTCTTC.

This clone was counted a single time. The chain carries TRBV28 and TRBJ2-7, with no clear D. The length of the CDR3 is 13 residues. V gave up 6 bases and J gave up 2 bases, with 11 bases separating them. CDR1 and CDR2 (germline): MDHEN, SYDVKM. CDR3 coding DNA: TGTGCCAGCAGCGGCAGTCAGCCCTACGAGCAGTACTTC. It translates to CASSGSQPYEQYF.

The rearrangement links TRBV27 to TRBJ2-3; D ambiguous. CDR1 MNHEY and CDR2 SMNVEV come from the germline V gene (reference sequence). The CDR3 contains 15 residues. V dropped 3 bases and J dropped 1 base, with 11 bases sitting between them. CDR3 nucleotide sequence: TGTGCCAGCAGTTTCCTTAAAGGTGGCACAGATACGCAGTATTTT. It is translated as CASSFLKGGTDTQYF.